The T cell receptor beta chain under discussion was sequenced for a study of OX40 agonist ivuxolimab in advanced cancers. Study overall: Ivuxolimab, which patients received intravenously every 2 weeks, was dosed at 0.01 to 10 mg/kg.

General study results and limits: Both blood CD4+ and CD8+ T cells showed clonal growth by week 6 at 0.1 to 3.0 mg/kg.

Clones were sequenced by immunoSEQ multiplex PCR, and TCRdb holds only the in-frame ones, with some missing. The data show approximately 40,000 clones, around 77% seen once. Points on this clone: The antigen remains unidentified.

Trimming took off 3 bases at V and 4 bases at J, with 22 bases between the two ends. The germline V gene encodes CDR1 MGHRA and CDR2 YSYEKL. The CDR3 covers 17 residues. Patients had blood sampled at baseline and again on cycle 4 day 1 and cycle 7 day 1. This material consisted of CD4+ or CD8+ T cells sorted from blood, taken in a trial of the OX40 agonist ivuxolimab. The chain has TRBV4-1 and TRBJ2-7, with D perhaps matching TRBD2 (7 bases). The sequence came from an adult with an advanced solid tumor such as melanoma, head and neck, liver or kidney cancer. The CDR3, as DNA: TGCGCCAGCAGCCATACAGCGGGGCTGGACAGTAAATACGAGCAGTACTTC. Translated: CASSHTAGLDSKYEQYF.